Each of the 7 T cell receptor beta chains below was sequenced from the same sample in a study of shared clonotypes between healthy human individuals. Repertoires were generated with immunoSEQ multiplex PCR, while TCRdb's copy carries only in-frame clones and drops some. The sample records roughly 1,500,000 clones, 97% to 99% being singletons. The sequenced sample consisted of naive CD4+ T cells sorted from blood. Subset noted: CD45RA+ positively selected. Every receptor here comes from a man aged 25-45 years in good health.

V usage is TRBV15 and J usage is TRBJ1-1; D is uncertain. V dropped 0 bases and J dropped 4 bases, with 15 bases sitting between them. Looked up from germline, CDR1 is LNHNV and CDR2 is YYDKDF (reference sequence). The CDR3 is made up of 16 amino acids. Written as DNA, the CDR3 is TGTGCCACCAGCAGAGATTTACCCCGGGGAGGCACTGAAGCTTTCTTT. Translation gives CATSRDLPRGGTEAFF. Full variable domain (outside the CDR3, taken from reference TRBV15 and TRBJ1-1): DAMVIQNPRYQVTQFGKPVTLSCSQTLNHNVMYWYQQKSSQAPKLLFHYYDKDFNNEADTPDNFQSRRPNTSFCFLDIRSPGLGDTAMYLCATSRDLPRGGTEAFFGQGTRLTVV.

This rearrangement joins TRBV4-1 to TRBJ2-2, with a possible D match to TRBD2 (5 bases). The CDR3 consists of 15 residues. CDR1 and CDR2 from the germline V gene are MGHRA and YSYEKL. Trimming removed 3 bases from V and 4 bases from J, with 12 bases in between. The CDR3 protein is CASSHAGPGTGELFF. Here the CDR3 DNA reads TGCGCCAGCAGCCATGCGGGCCCAGGCACCGGGGAGCTGTTTTTT.

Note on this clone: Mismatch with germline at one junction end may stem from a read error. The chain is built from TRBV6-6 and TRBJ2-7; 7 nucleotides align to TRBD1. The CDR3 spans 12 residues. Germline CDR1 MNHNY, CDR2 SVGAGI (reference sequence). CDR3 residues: CASSYTFQGVIF. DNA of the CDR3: TGTGCCAGCAGTTACACATTCCAGGGGGTAATCTTC.

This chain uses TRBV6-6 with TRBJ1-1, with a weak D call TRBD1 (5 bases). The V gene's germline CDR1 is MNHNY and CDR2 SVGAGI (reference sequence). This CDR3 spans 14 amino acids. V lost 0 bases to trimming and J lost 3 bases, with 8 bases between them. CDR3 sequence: CASSYSGGDTEAFF. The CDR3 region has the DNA TGTGCCAGCAGTTACTCGGGGGGGGACACTGAAGCTTTCTTT.

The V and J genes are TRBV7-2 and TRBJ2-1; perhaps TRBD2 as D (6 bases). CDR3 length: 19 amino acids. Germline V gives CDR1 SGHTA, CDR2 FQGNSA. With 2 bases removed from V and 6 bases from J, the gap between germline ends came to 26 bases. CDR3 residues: CASSLPSSGRGPRGNEQFF. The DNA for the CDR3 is TGTGCCAGCAGCTTACCCAGTTCAGGGCGGGGTCCGCGGGGCAATGAGCAGTTCTTC.

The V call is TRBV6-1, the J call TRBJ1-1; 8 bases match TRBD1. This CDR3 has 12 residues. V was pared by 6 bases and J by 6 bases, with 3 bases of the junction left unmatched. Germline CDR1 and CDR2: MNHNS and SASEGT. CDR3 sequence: CASRQGVAEAFF. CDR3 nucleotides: TGTGCCAGCAGACAGGGGGTAGCTGAAGCTTTCTTT.

The CDR3 nucleotides are TGTGCCAGCTCACCTTTGACAGGGGCGGGAGAGACCCAGTACTTC. Its translation: CASSPLTGAGETQYF. The rearrangement joins TRBV18 to TRBJ2-5, with 8 bases identical to TRBD1. The CDR3 totals 15 residues. Trimming removed 3 bases from V and 4 bases from J; junction bases left unmatched: 7. Per germline, CDR1 KGHSH and CDR2 LQKENI. Full variable domain (remainder filled in from reference TRBV18 and TRBJ2-5): NAGVMQNPRHLVRRRGQEARLRCSPMKGHSHVYWYRQLPEEGLKFMVYLQKENIIDESGMPKERFSAEFPKEGPSILRIQQVVRGDSAAYFCASSPLTGAGETQYFGPGTRLLVL.